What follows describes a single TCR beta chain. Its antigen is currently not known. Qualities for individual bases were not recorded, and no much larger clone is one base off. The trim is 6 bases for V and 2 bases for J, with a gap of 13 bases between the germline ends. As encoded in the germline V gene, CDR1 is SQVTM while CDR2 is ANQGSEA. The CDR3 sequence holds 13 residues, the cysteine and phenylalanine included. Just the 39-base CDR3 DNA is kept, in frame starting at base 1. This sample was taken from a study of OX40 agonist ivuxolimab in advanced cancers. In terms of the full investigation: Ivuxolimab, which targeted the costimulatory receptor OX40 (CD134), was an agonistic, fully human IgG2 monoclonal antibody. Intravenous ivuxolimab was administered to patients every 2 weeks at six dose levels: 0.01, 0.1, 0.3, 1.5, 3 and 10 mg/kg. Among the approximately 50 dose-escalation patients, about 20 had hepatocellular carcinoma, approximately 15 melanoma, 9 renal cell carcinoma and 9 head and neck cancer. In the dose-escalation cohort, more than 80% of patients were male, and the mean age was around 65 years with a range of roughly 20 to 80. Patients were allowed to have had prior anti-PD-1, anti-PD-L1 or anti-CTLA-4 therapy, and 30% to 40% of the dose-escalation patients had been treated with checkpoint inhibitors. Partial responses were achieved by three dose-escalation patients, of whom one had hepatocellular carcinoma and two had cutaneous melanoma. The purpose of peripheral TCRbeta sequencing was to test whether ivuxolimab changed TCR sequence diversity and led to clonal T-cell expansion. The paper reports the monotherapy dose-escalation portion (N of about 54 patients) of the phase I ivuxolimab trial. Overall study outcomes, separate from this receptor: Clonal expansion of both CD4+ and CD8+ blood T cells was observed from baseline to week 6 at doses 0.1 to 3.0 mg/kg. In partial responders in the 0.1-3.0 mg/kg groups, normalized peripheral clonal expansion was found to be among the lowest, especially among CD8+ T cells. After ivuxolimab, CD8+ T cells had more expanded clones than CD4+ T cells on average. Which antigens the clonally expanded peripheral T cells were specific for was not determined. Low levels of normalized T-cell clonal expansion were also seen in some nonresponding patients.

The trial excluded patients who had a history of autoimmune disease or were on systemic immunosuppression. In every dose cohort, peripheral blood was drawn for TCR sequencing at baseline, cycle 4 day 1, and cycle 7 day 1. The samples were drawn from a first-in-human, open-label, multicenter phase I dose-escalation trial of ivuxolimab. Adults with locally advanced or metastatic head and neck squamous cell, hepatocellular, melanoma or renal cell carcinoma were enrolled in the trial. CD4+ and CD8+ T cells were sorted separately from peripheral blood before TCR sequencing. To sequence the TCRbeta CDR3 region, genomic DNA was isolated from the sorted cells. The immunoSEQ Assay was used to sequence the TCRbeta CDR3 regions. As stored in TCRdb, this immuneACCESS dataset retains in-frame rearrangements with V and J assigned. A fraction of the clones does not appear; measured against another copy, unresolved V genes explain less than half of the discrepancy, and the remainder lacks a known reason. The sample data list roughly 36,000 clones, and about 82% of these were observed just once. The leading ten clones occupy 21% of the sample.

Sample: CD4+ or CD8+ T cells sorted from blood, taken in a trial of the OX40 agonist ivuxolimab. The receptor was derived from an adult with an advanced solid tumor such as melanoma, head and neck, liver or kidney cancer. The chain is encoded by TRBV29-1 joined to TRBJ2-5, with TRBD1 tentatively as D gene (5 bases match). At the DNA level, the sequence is TGCAGCGTCGACATTAGACAGCAAGAGACCCAGTACTTC. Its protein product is CSVDIRQQETQYF.